These 18 T cell receptor beta chains were all obtained from the same sample, sequenced in a study of T cell responses to AZD1222 COVID-19 vaccine. Profiling relied on immunoSEQ multiplex PCR, and the TCRdb table lists in-frame clones only, not all of them. The profile shows about 140,000 clones, about nine tenths of them singletons. This sample comprised peripheral blood, obtained on day 0 of AZD1222 vaccination. These receptors were obtained from an adult in good health.

This clone occurred once. The rearrangement uses TRBV15 and TRBJ2-5, with D possibly TRBD1 on 5 matching bases. V lost 6 bases, J lost 2 bases, and 16 bases lay in between. Germline lookup yields CDR1 LNHNV and CDR2 YYDKDF (reference sequence). This CDR3 spans 15 amino acids. CDR3 amino acids: CATRKGLGIQETQYF. Here the CDR3 DNA reads TGTGCCACCAGAAAGGGGTTGGGAATACAAGAGACCCAGTACTTC. Full variable domain (rest looked up from reference TRBV15 and TRBJ2-5): DAMVIQNPRYQVTQFGKPVTLSCSQTLNHNVMYWYQQKSSQAPKLLFHYYDKDFNNEADTPDNFQSRRPNTSFCFLDIRSPGLGDTAMYLCATRKGLGIQETQYFGPGTRLLVL.

The J gene is TRBJ1-4, the V gene TRBV19, with a possible D match to TRBD1 (5 bases). CDR1 is LNHDA, CDR2 SQIVND, per germline (reference sequence). V was pared by 10 bases and J by 5 bases, with 14 bases between. The CDR3 spans 13 residues. Here the CDR3 DNA reads TGTGCCACCTCAGGGCTATTAAATGAAAAACTGTTTTTT. Its protein is CATSGLLNEKLFF.

This clone was counted only a few times. This rearrangement joins TRBV5-1 to TRBJ1-2; no reliable D call. Germline V gives CDR1 SGHRS, CDR2 YFSETQ. Deletions cut 2 bases from V and 6 bases from J, with 17 bases between. The CDR3 is 15 residues long. CDR3 in amino acids: CASSLGPAGGDGYTF. The DNA for the CDR3 is TGCGCCAGCAGCTTAGGTCCAGCGGGTGGAGATGGCTACACCTTC. The full variable domain, its missing parts supplied by reference TRBV5-1 and TRBJ1-2, is KAGVTQTPRYLIKTRGQQVTLSCSPISGHRSVSWYQQTPGQGLQFLFEYFSETQRNKGNFPGRFSGRQFSNSRSEMNVSTLELGDSALYLCASSLGPAGGDGYTFGSGTRLTVV.

J is TRBJ1-5 and V is TRBV3-1 (or the pseudogene TRBV3-2), with 9 bases that match TRBD1. CDR1 is LGHDT and CDR2 is YNNKEL in the germline V gene (reference sequence). With 1 base clipped from V and 4 bases from J, the junction kept 5 bases outside the gene matches. This CDR3 has 16 residues. DNA for the CDR3: TGTGCCAGCAGCCAAGCCGGGACAGGGCATAATCAGCCCCAGCATTTT. Translation gives CASSQAGTGHNQPQHF.

The chain employs TRBV19 and TRBJ1-1; D perhaps matches TRBD1 (6 bases). The CDR3 runs 14 residues. V gave up 3 bases and J gave up 5 bases, with 13 bases separating them. Per the germline V gene, CDR1 is LNHDA and CDR2 is SQIVND (reference sequence). CDR3: CASSMQGIGTEAFF. Here the CDR3 DNA reads TGTGCCAGTAGTATGCAGGGGATAGGGACTGAAGCTTTCTTT.

The chain links TRBV5-4 to TRBJ2-1; 9 positions match TRBD2. Germline assignment: CDR1 SGHNT and CDR2 YYREEE (reference sequence). The CDR3 has 16 residues. Trimming took 2 bases from V and 6 from J; bases not matched to a gene: 9. Here the CDR3 DNA reads TGTGCCAGCAGCTTCCTCGGAGCGGGAGGCTCCAATGAGCAGTTCTTC. It is translated as CASSFLGAGGSNEQFF.

The chain is built from TRBV4-1 and TRBJ1-2; the D gene is possibly TRBD1 (6 bases). The CDR3 has 14 residues. Germline CDR1 and CDR2: MGHRA and YSYEKL. V lost 2 bases and J 4 bases, leaving 11 bases between the germline ends. The CDR3 here is CASSQTRDTYGYTF. The CDR3 bases are TGCGCCAGCAGCCAAACTAGGGACACCTATGGCTACACCTTC.

The chain employs TRBV19 and TRBJ1-5; TRBD1 aligns across 9 bases. The trim removed 6 bases at V and 5 bases at J, leaving 8 bases unmatched. Per germline, CDR1 LNHDA and CDR2 SQIVND (reference sequence). The CDR3 is 15 amino acids. The chain's CDR3 is CASREQGAGDQPQHF. CDR3 in DNA: TGTGCCAGTAGGGAACAGGGGGCGGGAGATCAGCCCCAGCATTTT.

The chain employs TRBV25-1 and TRBJ1-1, with 9 bases identical to TRBD1. V trimming: 4 bases; J trimming: 3 bases; junction bases outside the gene matches: 15. This CDR3 comprises 18 residues. Germline V gene lookup returns CDR1 MGHDK and CDR2 SYGVNS. The DNA of the CDR3 is TGTGCCAGCAGTGCGACTCCGGGACAGGGTGGGTCCTACACTGAAGCTTTCTTT. Protein product: CASSATPGQGGSYTEAFF.

The rearrangement uses TRBV6-2 or TRBV6-3 and TRBJ1-5, with D possibly being TRBD1 (6 bases). Germline V CDR1 and CDR2: MNHEY, SVGEGT. V was trimmed by 4 bases and J by 3 bases, leaving 10 bases between them. CDR3 length: 14 residues. DNA of the CDR3: TGTGCCAGCAGTTGGACAGATAACAATCAGCCCCAGCATTTT. Amino acid sequence: CASSWTDNNQPQHF.

The chain links TRBV28 to TRBJ1-2, with TRBD1 matching over 8 bases. V lost 2 bases to trimming and J lost 3 bases; unmatched junction nucleotides: 5. The CDR3 has 15 residues. Germline lookup yields CDR1 MDHEN and CDR2 SYDVKM. For the CDR3, the DNA is TGTGCCAGCAGTTTACTGGACAGGGACCACTATGGCTACACCTTC. Its protein product is CASSLLDRDHYGYTF.

V gene TRBV6-2 or TRBV6-3 combines with J gene TRBJ2-4; tentatively, D is TRBD1 (5 bases). Germline CDR1 reads MNHEY; CDR2 reads SVGEGT. V shed 6 bases and J shed 8 bases, with 20 bases lying between them. This CDR3 is 15 amino acids long. In nucleotides, the CDR3 is TGTGCCAGCAGCCGTTTGGGCAGGGCCCGCGACATTCAGTACTTC. Amino acid sequence: CASSRLGRARDIQYF.

This clone has a single count. The chain links TRBV10-3 to TRBJ1-6, with no clear D. Germline V gene lookup returns CDR1 ENHRY and CDR2 SYGVKD. V lost 3 bases, J lost 12 bases, and 12 bases lay in between. This CDR3 has 13 residues. This CDR3 is CAISDGPWQPLHF. The DNA for the CDR3 is TGTGCCATCAGTGACGGGCCCTGGCAACCCCTCCACTTT.

V usage is TRBV27 and J usage is TRBJ1-1; no firm D call. The CDR3 loop spans 16 amino acids. Trimming removed 2 bases from V and 0 bases from J, with 13 bases in between. The germline V gene encodes CDR1 MNHEY and CDR2 SMNVEV (reference sequence). The CDR3 loop reads CASSLGFMALNTEAFF. In DNA, the CDR3 is TGTGCCAGCAGTTTAGGTTTTATGGCCCTGAACACTGAAGCTTTCTTT.

The rearrangement uses TRBV6-6 and TRBJ2-7, with D possibly TRBD1 on 8 matching bases. The ends were cut back, 6 bases at V and 1 base at J, with 19 bases in the middle. There are 16 residues in the CDR3. Per the germline V gene, CDR1 is MNHNY and CDR2 is SVGAGI (reference sequence). CDR3 region: CASRGGQVGGSYEQYF. CDR3 coding DNA: TGTGCCAGCAGGGGGGGACAGGTGGGAGGGTCCTACGAGCAGTACTTC.

This clone was detected only once. The chain carries TRBV19 and TRBJ2-6; perhaps D is TRBD1 or TRBD2 (5 bases each). Looked up from germline, CDR1 is LNHDA and CDR2 is SQIVND (reference sequence). Trimming pared 4 bases from V and 0 bases from J, leaving 19 bases between. The CDR3 covers 19 residues. For the CDR3, the DNA is TGTGCCAGTAGTACCATGAGGGGACGGAACCTCTCTGGGGCCAACGTCCTGACTTTC. Amino acid sequence: CASSTMRGRNLSGANVLTF.

The chain links TRBV5-1 to TRBJ1-1, with TRBD1 matching 7 bases. The CDR3 consists of 17 residues. CDR1 SGHRS and CDR2 YFSETQ come from the germline V gene. Losses at the gene ends were 4 bases for V and 5 bases for J; bases not matched to a gene: 17. Here the CDR3 DNA reads TGCGCCAGCAGCACGGGGGTAGGTGGACAGGAGATGACTGAAGCTTTCTTT. This sequence encodes CASSTGVGGQEMTEAFF.

The genes are TRBV29-1 and TRBJ1-1; TRBD1 aligns across 7 bases. Germline V gene lookup returns CDR1 SQVTM and CDR2 ANQGSEA. V trimming: 3 bases; J trimming: 7 bases; junction bases outside the gene matches: 5. This CDR3 has 12 residues. CDR3 sequence (DNA): TGCAGCGTTGAGGATGGGACAGATGAAGCTTTCTTT. It codes for CSVEDGTDEAFF.